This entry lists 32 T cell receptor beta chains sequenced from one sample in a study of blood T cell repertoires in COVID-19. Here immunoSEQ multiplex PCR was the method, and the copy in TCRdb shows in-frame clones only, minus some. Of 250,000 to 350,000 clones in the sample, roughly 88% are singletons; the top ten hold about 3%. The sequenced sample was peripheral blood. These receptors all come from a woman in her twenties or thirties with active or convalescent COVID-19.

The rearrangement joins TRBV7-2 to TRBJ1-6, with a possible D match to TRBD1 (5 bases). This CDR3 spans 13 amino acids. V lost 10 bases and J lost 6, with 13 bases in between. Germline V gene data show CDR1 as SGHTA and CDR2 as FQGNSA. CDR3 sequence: CATSTVLNSPLHF. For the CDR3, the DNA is TGTGCCACCTCGACAGTTCTTAATTCACCCCTCCACTTT.

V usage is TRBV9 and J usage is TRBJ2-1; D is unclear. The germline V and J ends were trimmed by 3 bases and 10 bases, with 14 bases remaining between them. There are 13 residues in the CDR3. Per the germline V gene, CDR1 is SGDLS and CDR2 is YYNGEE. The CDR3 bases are TGTGCCAGCAGCGCACCCTTCGCCCAGGAGCAGTTCTTC. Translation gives CASSAPFAQEQFF.

The CDR3 protein is CASSQAQGGTGYTF. For the CDR3, the DNA is TGTGCCAGCAGCCAAGCCCAGGGCGGCACTGGCTACACCTTC. This rearrangement joins TRBV6-5 to TRBJ1-2; a weak D match, TRBD1 (5 bases). V was trimmed by 6 bases and J by 7 bases, leaving 18 bases between them. This CDR3 region has 14 residues. Germline assignment: CDR1 MNHEY and CDR2 SVGAGI.

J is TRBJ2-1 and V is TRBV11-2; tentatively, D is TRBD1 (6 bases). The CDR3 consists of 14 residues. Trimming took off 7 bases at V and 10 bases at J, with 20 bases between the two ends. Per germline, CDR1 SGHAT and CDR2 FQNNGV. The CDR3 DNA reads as TGTGCCAGCACCAAAAACCCCCTAGGACAGGAGCAGTTCTTC. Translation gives CASTKNPLGQEQFF.

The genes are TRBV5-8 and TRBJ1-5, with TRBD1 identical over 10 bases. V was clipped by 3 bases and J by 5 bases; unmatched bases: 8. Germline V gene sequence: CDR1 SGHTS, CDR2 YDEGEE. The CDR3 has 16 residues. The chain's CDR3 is CASSSFGTGDHQPQHF. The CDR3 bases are TGTGCCAGCAGCTCCTTTGGGACAGGGGACCATCAGCCCCAGCATTTT.

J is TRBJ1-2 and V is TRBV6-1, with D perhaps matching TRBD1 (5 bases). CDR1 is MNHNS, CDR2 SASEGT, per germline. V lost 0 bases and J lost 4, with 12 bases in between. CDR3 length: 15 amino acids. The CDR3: CASSEAWGEGYGYTF. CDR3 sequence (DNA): TGTGCCAGCAGTGAAGCTTGGGGGGAAGGCTATGGCTACACCTTC.

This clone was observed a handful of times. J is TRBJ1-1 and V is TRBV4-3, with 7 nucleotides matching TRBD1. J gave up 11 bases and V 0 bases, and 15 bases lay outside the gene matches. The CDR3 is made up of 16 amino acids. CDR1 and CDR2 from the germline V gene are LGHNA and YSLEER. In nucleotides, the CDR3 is TGCGCCAGCAGCCAAGAACGTTGGGGACAGATGTTACGGGCTTTCTTT. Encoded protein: CASSQERWGQMLRAFF.

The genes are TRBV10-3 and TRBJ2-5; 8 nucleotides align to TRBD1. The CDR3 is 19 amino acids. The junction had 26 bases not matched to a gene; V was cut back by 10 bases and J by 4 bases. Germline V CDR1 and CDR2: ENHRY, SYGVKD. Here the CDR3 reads CATRGAEGQGATWRETQYF. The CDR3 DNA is TGTGCCACCAGGGGAGCTGAGGGGCAGGGGGCCACCTGGAGAGAGACCCAGTACTTC.

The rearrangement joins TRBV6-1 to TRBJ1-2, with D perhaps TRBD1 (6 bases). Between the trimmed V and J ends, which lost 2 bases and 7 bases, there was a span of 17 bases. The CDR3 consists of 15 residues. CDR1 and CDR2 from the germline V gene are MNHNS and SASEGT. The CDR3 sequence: CASSEPDSPAAGYTF. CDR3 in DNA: TGTGCCAGCAGTGAACCGGACAGTCCGGCGGCTGGCTACACCTTC.

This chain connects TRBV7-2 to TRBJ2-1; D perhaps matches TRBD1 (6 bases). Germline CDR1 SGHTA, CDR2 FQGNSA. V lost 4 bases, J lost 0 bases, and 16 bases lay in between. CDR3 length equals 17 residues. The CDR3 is CASSSLQGSYSYNEQFF. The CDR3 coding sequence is TGTGCCAGCAGCTCCCTACAGGGTTCCTACTCCTACAATGAGCAGTTCTTC.

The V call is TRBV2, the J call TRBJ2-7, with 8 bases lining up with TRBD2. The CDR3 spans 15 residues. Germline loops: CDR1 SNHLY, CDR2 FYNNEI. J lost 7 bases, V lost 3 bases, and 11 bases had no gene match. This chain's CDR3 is CASSEVRGALGEQYF. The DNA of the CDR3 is TGTGCCAGCAGTGAGGTGCGGGGGGCCTTAGGGGAGCAGTACTTC. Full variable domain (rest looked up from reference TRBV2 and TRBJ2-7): EPEVTQTPSHQVTQMGQEVILRCVPISNHLYFYWYRQILGQKVEFLVSFYNNEISEKSEIFDDQFSVERPDGSNFTLKIRSTKLEDSAMYFCASSEVRGALGEQYFGPGTRLTVT.

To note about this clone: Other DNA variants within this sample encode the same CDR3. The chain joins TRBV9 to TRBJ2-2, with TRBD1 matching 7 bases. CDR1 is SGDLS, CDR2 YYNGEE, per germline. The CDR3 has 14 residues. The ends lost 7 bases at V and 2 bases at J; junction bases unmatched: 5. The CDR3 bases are TGTGCCAGCCGACGACAGGGCAACACCGGGGAGCTGTTTTTT. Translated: CASRRQGNTGELFF.

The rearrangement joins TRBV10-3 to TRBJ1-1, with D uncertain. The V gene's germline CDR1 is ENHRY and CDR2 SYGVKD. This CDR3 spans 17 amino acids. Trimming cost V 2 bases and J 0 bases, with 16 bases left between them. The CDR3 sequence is CAISELALGGMNTEAFF. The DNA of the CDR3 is TGTGCCATCAGTGAGCTTGCGTTGGGCGGGATGAACACTGAAGCTTTCTTT.

CDR3 coding DNA: TGTGCCAGCAGCCATATCCAAAGGACAGGGGAAGAGACCCAGTACTTC. Translated: CASSHIQRTGEETQYF. J is TRBJ2-5 and V is TRBV4-2, with 9 bases matching TRBD1. The CDR3 has 16 residues. V shed 3 bases, J shed 3 bases, and the junction held 8 bases outside the gene matches. CDR1 and CDR2 (germline): LGHNA, YNFKEQ.

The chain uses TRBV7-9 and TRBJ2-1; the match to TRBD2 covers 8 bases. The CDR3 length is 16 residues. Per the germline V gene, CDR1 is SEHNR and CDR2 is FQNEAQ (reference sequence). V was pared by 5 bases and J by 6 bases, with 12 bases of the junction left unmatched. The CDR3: CASSPDERGRLNEQFF. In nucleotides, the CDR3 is TGTGCCAGCAGCCCCGACGAGCGGGGGCGCCTCAATGAGCAGTTCTTC.

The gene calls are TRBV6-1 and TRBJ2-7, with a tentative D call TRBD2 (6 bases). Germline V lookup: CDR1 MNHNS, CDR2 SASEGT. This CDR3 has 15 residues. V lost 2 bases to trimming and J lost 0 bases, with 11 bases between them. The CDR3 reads CASSEWDGSSYEQYF. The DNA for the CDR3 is TGTGCCAGCAGTGAATGGGACGGGAGCTCCTACGAGCAGTACTTC.

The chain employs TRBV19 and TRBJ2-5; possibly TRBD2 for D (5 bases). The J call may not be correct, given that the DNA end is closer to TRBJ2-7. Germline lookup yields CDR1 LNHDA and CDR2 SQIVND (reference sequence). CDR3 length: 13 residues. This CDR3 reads CASSMGRLYEQYF. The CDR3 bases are TGTGCCAGTAGTATGGGGAGACTCTACGAGCAGTACTTC.

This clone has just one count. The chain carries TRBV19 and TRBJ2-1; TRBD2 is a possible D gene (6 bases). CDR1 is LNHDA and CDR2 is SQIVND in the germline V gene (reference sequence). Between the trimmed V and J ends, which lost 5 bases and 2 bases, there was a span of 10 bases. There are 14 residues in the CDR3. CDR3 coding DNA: TGTGCCAGTAGTGTGCGGGAAACCTACAATGAGCAGTTCTTC. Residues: CASSVRETYNEQFF.

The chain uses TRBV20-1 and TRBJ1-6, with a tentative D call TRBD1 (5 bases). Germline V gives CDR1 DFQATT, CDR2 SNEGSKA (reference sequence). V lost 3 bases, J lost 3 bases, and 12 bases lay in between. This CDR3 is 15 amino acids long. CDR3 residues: CSASTQALYNSPLHF. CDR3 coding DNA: TGCAGTGCTAGTACACAGGCCCTCTATAATTCACCCCTCCACTTT.

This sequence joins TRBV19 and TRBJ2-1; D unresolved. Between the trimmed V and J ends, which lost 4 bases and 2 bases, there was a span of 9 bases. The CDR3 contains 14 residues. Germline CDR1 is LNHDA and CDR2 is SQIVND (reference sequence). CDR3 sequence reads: CASSTQRTYNEQFF. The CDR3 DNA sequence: TGTGCCAGTAGTACCCAGCGCACCTACAATGAGCAGTTCTTC. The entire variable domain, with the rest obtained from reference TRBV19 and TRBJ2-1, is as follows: DGGITQSPKYLFRKEGQNVTLSCEQNLNHDAMYWYRQDPGQGLRLIYYSQIVNDFQKGDIAEGYSVSREKKESFPLTVTSAQKNPTAFYLCASSTQRTYNEQFFGPGTRLTVL.

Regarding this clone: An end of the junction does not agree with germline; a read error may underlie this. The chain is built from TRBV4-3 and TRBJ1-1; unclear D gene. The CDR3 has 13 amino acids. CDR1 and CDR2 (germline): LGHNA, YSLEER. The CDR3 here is CASSQGVGFEVFF. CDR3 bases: TGCGCCAGCAGCCAAGGGGTCGGGTTTGAAGTTTTCTTT.

The CDR3 DNA reads TGCAGCGCCAGCGGACAGGTTTGGAATGAGCAGTTCTTC. Translating it yields CSASGQVWNEQFF. This chain uses TRBV29-1 with TRBJ2-1, with 7 bases fitting TRBD1. The V gene's germline CDR1 is SQVTM and CDR2 ANQGSEA. V was clipped by 7 bases and J by 7 bases; unmatched bases: 10. This CDR3 contains 13 residues.

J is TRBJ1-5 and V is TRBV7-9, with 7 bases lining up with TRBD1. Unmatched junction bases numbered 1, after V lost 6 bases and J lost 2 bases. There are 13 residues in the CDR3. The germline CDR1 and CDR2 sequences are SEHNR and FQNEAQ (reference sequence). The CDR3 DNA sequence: TGTGCCAGCAGTGGGACAGGCAATCAGCCCCAGCATTTT. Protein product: CASSGTGNQPQHF. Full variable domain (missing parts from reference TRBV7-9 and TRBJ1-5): DTGVSQNPRHKITKRGQNVTFRCDPISEHNRLYWYRQTLGQGPEFLTYFQNEAQLEKSRLLSDRFSAERPKGSFSTLEIQRTEQGDSAMYLCASSGTGNQPQHFGDGTRLSIL.

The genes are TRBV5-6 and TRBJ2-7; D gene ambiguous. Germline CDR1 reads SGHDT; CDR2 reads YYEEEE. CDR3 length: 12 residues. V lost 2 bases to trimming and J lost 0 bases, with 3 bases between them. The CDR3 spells CASSLLSYEQYF. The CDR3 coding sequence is TGTGCCAGCAGCTTACTCTCCTACGAGCAGTACTTC. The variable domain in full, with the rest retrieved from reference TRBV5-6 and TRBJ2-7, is DAGVTQSPTHLIKTRGQQVTLRCSPKSGHDTVSWYQQALGQGPQFIFQYYEEEERQRGNFPDRFSGHQFPNYSSELNVNALLLGDSALYLCASSLLSYEQYFGPGTRLTVT.

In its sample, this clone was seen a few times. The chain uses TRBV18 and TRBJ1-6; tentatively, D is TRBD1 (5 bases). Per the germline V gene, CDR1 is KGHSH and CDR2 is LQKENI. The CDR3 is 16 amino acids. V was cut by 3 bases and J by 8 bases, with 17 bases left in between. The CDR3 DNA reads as TGTGCCAGCTCACCCGACAGCCCCATACTTTATTCACCCCTCCACTTT. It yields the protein CASSPDSPILYSPLHF.

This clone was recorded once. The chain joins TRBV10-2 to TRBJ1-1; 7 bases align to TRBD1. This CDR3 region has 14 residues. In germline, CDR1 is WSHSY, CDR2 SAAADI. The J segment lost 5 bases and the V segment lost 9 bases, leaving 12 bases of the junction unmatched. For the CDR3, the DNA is TGCGCCAGTAGGGCCACAGGGGTAAGGACTGAAGCTTTCTTT. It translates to CASRATGVRTEAFF.

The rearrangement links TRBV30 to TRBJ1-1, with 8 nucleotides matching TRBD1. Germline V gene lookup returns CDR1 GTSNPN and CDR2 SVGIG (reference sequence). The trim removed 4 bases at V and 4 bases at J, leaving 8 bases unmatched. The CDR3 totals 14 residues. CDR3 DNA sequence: TGTGCCTGGATATGGGGACAGGTGCCCACTGAAGCTTTCTTT. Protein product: CAWIWGQVPTEAFF.

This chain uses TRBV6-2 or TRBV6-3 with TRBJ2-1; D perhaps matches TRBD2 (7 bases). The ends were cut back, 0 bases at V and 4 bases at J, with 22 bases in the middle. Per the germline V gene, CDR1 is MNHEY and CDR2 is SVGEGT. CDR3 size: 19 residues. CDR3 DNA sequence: TGTGCCAGCAGTTACTCCCTAGGGGGGGGGCCGGTAAGATACAATGAGCAGTTCTTC. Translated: CASSYSLGGGPVRYNEQFF.

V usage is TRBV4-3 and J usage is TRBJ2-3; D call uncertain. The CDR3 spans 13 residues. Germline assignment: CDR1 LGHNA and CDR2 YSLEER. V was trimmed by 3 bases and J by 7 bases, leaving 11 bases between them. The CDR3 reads CASSQSSYYTQYF. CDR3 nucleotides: TGCGCCAGCAGCCAGTCCTCGTACTATACGCAGTATTTT.

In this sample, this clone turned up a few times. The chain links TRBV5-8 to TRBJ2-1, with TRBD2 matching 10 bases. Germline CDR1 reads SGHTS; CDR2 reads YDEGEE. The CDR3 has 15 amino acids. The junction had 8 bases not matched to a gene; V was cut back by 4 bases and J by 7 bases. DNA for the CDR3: TGTGCCAGCAGCCCACCGGGACTAGCGTTGAATGAGCAGTTCTTC. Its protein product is CASSPPGLALNEQFF.

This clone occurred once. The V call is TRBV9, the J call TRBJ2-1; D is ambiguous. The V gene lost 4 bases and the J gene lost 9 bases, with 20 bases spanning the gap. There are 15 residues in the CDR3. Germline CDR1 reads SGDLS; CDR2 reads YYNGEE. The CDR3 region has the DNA TGTGCCAGCAGCCTCGACGTGAGGTTGGGTAGTGAGCAGTTCTTC. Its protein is CASSLDVRLGSEQFF. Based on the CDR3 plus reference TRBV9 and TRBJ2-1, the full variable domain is DSGVTQTPKHLITATGQRVTLRCSPRSGDLSVYWYQQSLDQGLQFLIQYYNGEERAKGNILERFSAQQFPDLHSELNLSSLELGDSALYFCASSLDVRLGSEQFFGPGTRLTVL.

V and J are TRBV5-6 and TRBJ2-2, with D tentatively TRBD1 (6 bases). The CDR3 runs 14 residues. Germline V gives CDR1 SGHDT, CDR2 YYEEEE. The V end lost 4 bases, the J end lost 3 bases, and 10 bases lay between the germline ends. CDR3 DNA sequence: TGTGCCAGCAGCCAGGGACAACACACCGGGGAGCTGTTTTTT. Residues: CASSQGQHTGELFF.